Reported below is one TCR beta chain. Germline is not matched at one junction end, which may reflect a read error. These data are taken from a study of blood T cell repertoires in COVID-19. Study information: Samples representing acute and convalescent COVID-19 were sourced from the United States, Italy and Spain. From T cells, B-cell-depleted T cells, or PBMCs came the material, which was cDNA or gDNA.

The CDR3 is 11 residues long. Source study methods: Estimates of nucleated cell counts were drawn from the amplification of reference gene primers. Assay: immunoSEQ multiplex PCR; the TCRdb copy retains only in-frame clones and omits some. For V, J and clone size, that table is used; D and trimming come from the DNA. The table has over 130,000 clones, more than 75% seen once. The receptor was derived from a man aged 65-85 years with acute or convalescent COVID-19. Sequencing was performed on peripheral blood. The chain has TRBV12-3 or TRBV12-4 and TRBJ1-4; unclear D gene. The CDR3: CASSFGGKTVF. The CDR3 coding sequence is TGTGCCAGCAGTTTTGGAGGGAAAACTGTTTTT.